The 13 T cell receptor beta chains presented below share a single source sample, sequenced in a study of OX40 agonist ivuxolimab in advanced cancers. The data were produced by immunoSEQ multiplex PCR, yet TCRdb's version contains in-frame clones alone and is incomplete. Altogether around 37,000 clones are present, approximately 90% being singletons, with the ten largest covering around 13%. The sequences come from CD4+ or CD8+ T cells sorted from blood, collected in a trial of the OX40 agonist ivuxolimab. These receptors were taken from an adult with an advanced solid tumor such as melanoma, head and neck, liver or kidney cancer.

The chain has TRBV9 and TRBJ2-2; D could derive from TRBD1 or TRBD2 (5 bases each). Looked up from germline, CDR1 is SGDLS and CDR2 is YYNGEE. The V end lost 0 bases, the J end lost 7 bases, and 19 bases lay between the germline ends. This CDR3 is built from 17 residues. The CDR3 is CASSVGKGTAFFGELFF. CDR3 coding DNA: TGTGCCAGCAGCGTAGGAAAAGGGACGGCCTTTTTCGGGGAGCTGTTTTTT.

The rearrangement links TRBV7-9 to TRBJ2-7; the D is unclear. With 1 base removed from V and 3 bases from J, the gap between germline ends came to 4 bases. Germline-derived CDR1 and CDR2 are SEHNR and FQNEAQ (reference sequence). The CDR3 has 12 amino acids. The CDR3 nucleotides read TGTGCCAGCAGCTTAGGTTACTACGAGCAGTACTTC. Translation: CASSLGYYEQYF.

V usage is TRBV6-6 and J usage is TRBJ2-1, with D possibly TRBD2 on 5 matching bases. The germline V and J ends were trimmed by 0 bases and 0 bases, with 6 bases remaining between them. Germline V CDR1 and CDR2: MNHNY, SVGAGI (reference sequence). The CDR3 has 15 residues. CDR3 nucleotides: TGTGCCAGCAGTTACTCAGGGAGCTCCTACAATGAGCAGTTCTTC. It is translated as CASSYSGSSYNEQFF.

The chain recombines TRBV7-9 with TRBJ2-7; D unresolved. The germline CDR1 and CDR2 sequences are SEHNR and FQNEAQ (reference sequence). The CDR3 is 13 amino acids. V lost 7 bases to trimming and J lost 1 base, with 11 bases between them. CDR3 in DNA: TGTGCCAGCACCACGCGAGGATCCTACGAGCAGTACTTC. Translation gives CASTTRGSYEQYF.

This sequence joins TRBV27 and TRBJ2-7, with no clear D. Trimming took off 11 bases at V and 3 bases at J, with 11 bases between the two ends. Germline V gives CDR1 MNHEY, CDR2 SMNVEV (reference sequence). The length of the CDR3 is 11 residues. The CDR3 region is CAVGSYYEQYF. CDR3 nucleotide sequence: TGTGCCGTCGGGTCGTACTACGAGCAGTACTTC.

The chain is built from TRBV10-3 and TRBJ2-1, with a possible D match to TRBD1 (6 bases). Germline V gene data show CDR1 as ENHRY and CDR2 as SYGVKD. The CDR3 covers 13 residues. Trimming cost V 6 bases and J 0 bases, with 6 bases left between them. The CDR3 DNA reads TGTGCCATCAGGGACAGCTCCTACAATGAGCAGTTCTTC. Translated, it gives CAIRDSSYNEQFF.

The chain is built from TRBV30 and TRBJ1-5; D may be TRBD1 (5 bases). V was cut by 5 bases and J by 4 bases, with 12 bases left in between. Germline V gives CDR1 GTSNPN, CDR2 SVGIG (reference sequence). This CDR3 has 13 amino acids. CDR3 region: CAWGQDGNQPQHF. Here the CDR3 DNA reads TGTGCCTGGGGACAAGACGGGAATCAGCCCCAGCATTTT.

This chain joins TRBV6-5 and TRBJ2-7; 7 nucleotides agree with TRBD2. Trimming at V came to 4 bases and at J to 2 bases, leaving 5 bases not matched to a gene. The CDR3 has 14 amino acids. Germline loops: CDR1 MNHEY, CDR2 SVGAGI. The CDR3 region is CASSSGLFTYEQYF. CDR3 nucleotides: TGTGCCAGCAGTTCGGGACTATTCACCTACGAGCAGTACTTC.

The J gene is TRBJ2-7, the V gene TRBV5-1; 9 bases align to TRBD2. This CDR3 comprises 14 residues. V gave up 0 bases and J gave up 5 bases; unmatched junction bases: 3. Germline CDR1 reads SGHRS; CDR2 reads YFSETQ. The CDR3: CASSLVGGRDEQYF. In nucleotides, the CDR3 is TGCGCCAGCAGCTTGGTTGGCGGGAGGGACGAGCAGTACTTC.

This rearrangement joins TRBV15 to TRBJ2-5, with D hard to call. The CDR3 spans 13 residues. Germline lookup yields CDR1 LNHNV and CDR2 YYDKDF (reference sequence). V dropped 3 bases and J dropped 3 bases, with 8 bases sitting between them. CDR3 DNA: TGTGCCACCAGCAGGGACCTCAAAGAGACCCAGTACTTC. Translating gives CATSRDLKETQYF. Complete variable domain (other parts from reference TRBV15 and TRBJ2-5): DAMVIQNPRYQVTQFGKPVTLSCSQTLNHNVMYWYQQKSSQAPKLLFHYYDKDFNNEADTPDNFQSRRPNTSFCFLDIRSPGLGDTAMYLCATSRDLKETQYFGPGTRLLVL.

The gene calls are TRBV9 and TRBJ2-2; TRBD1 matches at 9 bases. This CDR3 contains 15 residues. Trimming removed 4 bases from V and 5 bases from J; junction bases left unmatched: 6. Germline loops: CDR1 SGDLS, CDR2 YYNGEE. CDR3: CASSTPGTGTGELFF. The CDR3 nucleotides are TGTGCCAGCAGCACACCCGGGACAGGGACCGGGGAGCTGTTTTTT. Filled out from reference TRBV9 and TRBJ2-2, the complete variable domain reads DSGVTQTPKHLITATGQRVTLRCSPRSGDLSVYWYQQSLDQGLQFLIQYYNGEERAKGNILERFSAQQFPDLHSELNLSSLELGDSALYFCASSTPGTGTGELFFGEGSRLTVL.

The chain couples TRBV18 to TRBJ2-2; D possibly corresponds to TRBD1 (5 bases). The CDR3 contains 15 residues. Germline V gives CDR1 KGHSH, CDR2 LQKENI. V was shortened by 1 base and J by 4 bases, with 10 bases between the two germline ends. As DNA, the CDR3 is TGTGCCAGCTCACCACGTGACAGCTCCACCGGGGAGCTGTTTTTT. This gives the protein CASSPRDSSTGELFF.

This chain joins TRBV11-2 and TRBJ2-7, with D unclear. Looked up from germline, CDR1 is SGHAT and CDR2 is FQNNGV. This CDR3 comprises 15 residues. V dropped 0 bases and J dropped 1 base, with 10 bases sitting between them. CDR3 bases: TGTGCCAGCAGCTTAGATCGTAAGGATTCCTACGAGCAGTACTTC. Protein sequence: CASSLDRKDSYEQYF.